The 8 T cell receptor beta chains listed next were all sequenced from one sample in a study of response to subunit inactivated influenza vaccine. TCRdb recomputed calls from the RT-PCR reads with MiXCR, one row per CDR3 protein. The profile shows about 520,000 distinct CDR3 sequences, 25% of them singletons. This specimen was CD4+ T cells sorted from PBMCs, taken about 5 days after vaccination. These receptors came from a man aged 45-60 years who received an inactivated influenza vaccine.

The CDR3 loop is CATSSPGYEQYF. The CDR3 coding sequence is TGTGCCACCAGCAGCCCCGGGTACGAGCAGTACTTC. The chain links TRBV15 to TRBJ2-7; no clear D. The CDR3 has 12 residues. Trimming cost V 3 bases and J 4 bases, with 7 bases left between them. The germline V gene has CDR1 LNHNV and CDR2 YYDKDF (reference sequence).

Ten or more counts support this clonotype. The chain recombines TRBV29-1 with TRBJ2-1, with 14 bases identical to TRBD2. Germline assignment: CDR1 SQVTM and CDR2 ANQGSEA. The CDR3 has 14 residues. J gave up 8 bases and V 7 bases, and 7 bases lay outside the gene matches. CDR3 DNA: TGCAGCGCCGGACTAGCGGGAGGAGTATATGAGCAGTTCTTC. As protein: CSAGLAGGVYEQFF.

This clonotype was seen just once. This chain uses TRBV20-1 with TRBJ2-5; tentatively, D is TRBD2 (7 bases). The CDR3 loop spans 16 amino acids. Between the trimmed V and J ends, which lost 0 bases and 4 bases, there was a span of 18 bases. Germline values: CDR1 DFQATT, CDR2 SNEGSKA (reference sequence). The CDR3 spells CSARELRGGLSETQYF. The CDR3 nucleotides are TGCAGTGCTAGAGAGTTGAGGGGGGGCCTTTCAGAGACCCAGTACTTC.

This clonotype was observed a few times. The V gene is TRBV11-2, the J gene TRBJ1-2; D is possibly TRBD1 (5 bases). The CDR3 extends over 12 amino acids. Germline CDR1 is SGHAT and CDR2 is FQNNGV. V lost 5 bases and J lost 7, with 11 bases in between. CDR3: CASSARDFGYTF. CDR3 bases: TGTGCCAGCAGCGCCCGGGACTTTGGCTACACCTTC.

The V gene is TRBV7-8, the J gene TRBJ2-3; D gene unclear. The CDR3 runs to 14 residues. V was shortened by 2 bases and J by 6 bases, with 12 bases between the two germline ends. Germline V gene lookup returns CDR1 SGHVS and CDR2 FQNEAQ. In nucleotides, the CDR3 is TGTGCCAGCAGCTTAAGGGCAGACGGGGATACGCAGTATTTT. It encodes CASSLRADGDTQYF.

This chain uses TRBV12-3 or TRBV12-4 with TRBJ2-1, with D tentatively TRBD1 (6 bases). This CDR3 spans 15 amino acids. V shed 5 bases and J shed 4 bases, with 15 bases lying between them. CDR3 sequence (DNA): TGTGCCAGCAGTCTATTTGGGGGCCAATACAATGAGCAGTTCTTC. This sequence encodes CASSLFGGQYNEQFF.

This clonotype turned up a few times. V usage is TRBV11-2 and J usage is TRBJ2-5; D remains ambiguous. V dropped 0 bases and J dropped 3 bases, with 17 bases sitting between them. Germline V lookup: CDR1 SGHAT, CDR2 FQNNGV. There are 17 residues in the CDR3. The CDR3 region has the DNA TGTGCCAGCAGCTTAGATACGATGAGGCCTGGGGAAGAGACCCAGTACTTC. It specifies CASSLDTMRPGEETQYF.

This sequence joins TRBV4-1 and TRBJ2-7; D not certain. The V end lost 1 base, the J end lost 5 bases, and 9 bases lay between the germline ends. Germline assignment: CDR1 MGHRA and CDR2 YSYEKL. This CDR3 has 13 amino acids. Written as DNA, the CDR3 is TGCGCCAGCAGCCAAGGCGTTCGGGACGAGCAGTACTTC. The encoded protein is CASSQGVRDEQYF.